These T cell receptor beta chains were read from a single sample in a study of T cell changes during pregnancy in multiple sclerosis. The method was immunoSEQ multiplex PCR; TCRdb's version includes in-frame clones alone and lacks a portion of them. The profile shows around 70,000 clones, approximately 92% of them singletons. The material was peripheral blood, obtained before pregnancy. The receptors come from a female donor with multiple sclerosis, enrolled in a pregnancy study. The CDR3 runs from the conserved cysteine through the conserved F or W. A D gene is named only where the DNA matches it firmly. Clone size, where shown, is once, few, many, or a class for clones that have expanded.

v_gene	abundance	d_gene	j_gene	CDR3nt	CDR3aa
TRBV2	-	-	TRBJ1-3	TGTGCCAGTTTACAGGGAAACTCTGGAAACACCATATATTTT	CASLQGNSGNTIYF
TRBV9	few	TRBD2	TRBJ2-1	TGTGCCAGCAGCGCAGGACTAGCGGGAGCCAAATACAATGAGCAGTTCTTC	CASSAGLAGAKYNEQFF
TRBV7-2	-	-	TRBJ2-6	TGTGCCAGCAGCTTAATGGGAGCCCCTGGGGCCAACGTCCTGACTTTC	CASSLMGAPGANVLTF
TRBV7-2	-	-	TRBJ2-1	TGTGCCAGCAGCTTAGAGATCGGACTAACCCCGAGCTCCTACAATGAGCAGTTCTTC	CASSLEIGLTPSSYNEQFF
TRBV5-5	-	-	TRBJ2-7	TGTGCCAGCAGCTTGACTAGCACCACCTACGAGCAGTACTTC	CASSLTSTTYEQYF
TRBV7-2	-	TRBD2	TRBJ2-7	TGTGCCAGCAGCTTAAAAATTGGGGGGGTGGGAGTTGCCGAGCAGTACTTC	CASSLKIGGVGVAEQYF
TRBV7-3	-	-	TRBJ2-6	TGTGCCAGCAGCTTAACGTCTGGCCTGCGCCTCGGGGTTGGGGCCAACGTCCTGACTTTC	CASSLTSGLRLGVGANVLTF
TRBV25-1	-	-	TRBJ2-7	TGTGCCAGCAGTGAATGGGCAGGGAGGAGCGAGCAGTACTTC	CASSEWAGRSEQYF
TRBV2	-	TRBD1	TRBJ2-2	TGTGCCAGCAGTGAATGGACAGGGATAGCGAACACCGGGGAGCTGTTTTTT	CASSEWTGIANTGELFF
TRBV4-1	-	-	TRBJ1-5	TGCGCCAGCAGCCAAGTAAAGGGGGAAAGGGATCAGCCCCAGCATTTT	CASSQVKGERDQPQHF
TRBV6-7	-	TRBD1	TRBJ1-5	TGTGCCAGCAGTCATTTCCACAGGGGTAGCAATCAGCCCCAGCATTTT	CASSHFHRGSNQPQHF
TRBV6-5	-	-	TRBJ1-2	TGTGCCAGCAGTTACGGGCCGGGGGACTATGGCTACACCTTC	CASSYGPGDYGYTF
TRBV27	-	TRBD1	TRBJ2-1	TGTGCCAGCAGTTCCCTAATAGGACAGGGGAGCTCCTACAATGAGCAGTTCTTC	CASSSLIGQGSSYNEQFF
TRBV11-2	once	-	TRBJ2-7	TGTGCCAGCAGCTCGGCGGTAGAAAGCACCTACGAGCAGTACTTC	CASSSAVESTYEQYF
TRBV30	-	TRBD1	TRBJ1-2	TGTGCCTGGAGTTCAGGGGGCTATGGCTACACCTTC	CAWSSGGYGYTF
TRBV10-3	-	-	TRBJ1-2	TGTGCCATCAGTGCGGTCTCGAGTGGCTACACCTTC	CAISAVSSGYTF
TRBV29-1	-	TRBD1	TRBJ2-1	TGCAGCGCCCGGGACAGGGGAGGCTACAATGAGCAGTTCTTC	CSARDRGGYNEQFF
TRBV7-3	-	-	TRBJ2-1	TGTGCCAGCAGCTTCCGCGGTTACAATGAGCAGTTCTTC	CASSFRGYNEQFF
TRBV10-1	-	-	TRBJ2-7	TGCGCCAGCAGTGAGTCGCTTTGCGGAACTTACGAGCAGTACTTC	CASSESLCGTYEQYF
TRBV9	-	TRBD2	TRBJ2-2	TGTGCCAGCAGCCCGGGGGGGTTGGAGCTGTTTTTT	CASSPGGLELFF
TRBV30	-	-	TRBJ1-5	TGTGCCTGGAGTCCAACAGGAGTTCACAATCAGCCCCAGCATTTT	CAWSPTGVHNQPQHF
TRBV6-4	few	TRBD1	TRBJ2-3	TGTGCCAGCAGTGACGGTGGGACAGACACAGATACGCAGTATTTT	CASSDGGTDTDTQYF